This T cell receptor (beta chain) was found in a study of T cells in tuberculosis. Study summary: T cells were selected with CD1B tetramers loaded with glucose monomycolate.

Thawed, overnight-rested PBMC were stained with GMM-loaded CD1B tetramer, viability dye and anti-CD3, then sorted. CD1B tetramers were loaded with Rhodococcus equi-derived C32 glucose monomycolate. Before cryopreservation, the sorted PBMC lost their CD14-expressing monocytes. Study outcomes and limitations: T cells binding CD1B-GMM tetramer weakly possibly escaped the sort.

Germline CDR1 MNHNS, CDR2 SASEGT. V lost 6 bases and J 5 bases, leaving 14 bases between the germline ends. This CDR3 contains 13 residues. Profiled with immunoSEQ multiplex PCR; TCRdb holds only in-frame clones, not every one. This table has 85,000 to 100,000 clones, more than 75% appearing once. This TCR derives from an adult woman with latent tuberculosis. The gene calls are TRBV6-1 and TRBJ2-7, with D hard to call. The sequenced material came from CD1b-GMM tetramer-negative cells sorted from PBMCs. Here the CDR3 reads CASSAAALDEQYF. In DNA, the CDR3 is TGTGCCAGCAGCGCGGCCGCCTTGGACGAGCAGTACTTC.